The T cell receptor beta chain under discussion was sequenced for a study of blood T cell repertoires in COVID-19. This clone was seen a single time. V was trimmed by 8 bases and J by 4 bases, leaving 20 bases between them. This CDR3 region has 15 residues. CDR1 is LGHDT, CDR2 YNNKEL, per germline (reference sequence). As handled by the study authors: For nucleated cells, counts were estimated from reference gene primer amplification. Assay used: immunoSEQ multiplex PCR; TCRdb lists only in-frame clones, some missing. V and J calls and clone size are given by that table; D and trimming were obtained from the DNA. The table shows a few hundred thousand clones, with around 81% occurring only once.

The rearrangement joins TRBV3-1 (or the pseudogene TRBV3-2) to TRBJ1-1; D may be TRBD1 (5 bases). The receptor comes from a woman aged 55-75 years with acute or convalescent COVID-19. The sample comprised peripheral blood. The CDR3 spells CASVASGTGGTEAFF. The DNA for the CDR3 is TGTGCCAGCGTTGCCTCAGGGACTGGGGGCACTGAAGCTTTCTTT.